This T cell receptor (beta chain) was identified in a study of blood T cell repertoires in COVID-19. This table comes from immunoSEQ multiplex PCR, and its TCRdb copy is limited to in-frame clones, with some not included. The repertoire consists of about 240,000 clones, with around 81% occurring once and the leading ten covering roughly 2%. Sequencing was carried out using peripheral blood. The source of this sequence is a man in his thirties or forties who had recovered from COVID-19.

The CDR3, as DNA: TGCGCCAGCAGCTTGGAAGAGCCTGGGGCCAACGTCCTGACTTTC. Translation gives CASSLEEPGANVLTF. The V and J genes are TRBV5-1 and TRBJ2-6; D remains unclear. CDR3 size: 15 residues. Trimming cost V 0 bases and J 2 bases, with 6 bases left between them. Per germline, CDR1 SGHRS and CDR2 YFSETQ.